This T cell receptor beta chain was identified during a study of blood T cell repertoires in COVID-19. Turning to the study itself: The study drew acute and convalescent COVID-19 samples from the United States, Italy and Spain. Sources were T cells, B-cell-depleted T cells, or PBMCs; the material itself was cDNA or gDNA.

How the authors handled the data: Reference gene primer amplification in the assay estimated nucleated cell counts. Libraries were prepared by immunoSEQ multiplex PCR; TCRdb keeps only in-frame clonotypes and omits some of them. V and J calls and clone size are copied from that table; D and trimming were computed from the DNA. The sample consists of hundreds of thousands of clones, around 89% of them appearing once. This clone was detected once. The sample taken for sequencing was peripheral blood. The receptor was isolated from a woman aged 25-40 years who had recovered from COVID-19.

CDR3 DNA: TGCGCCAGCAGTGAGAATTTGGACAGGCAGCCGTTCTCTGGAAACACCATATATTTT. This encodes CASSENLDRQPFSGNTIYF. The V call is TRBV10-1, the J call TRBJ1-3; 7 nucleotides line up with TRBD1. The ends lost 2 bases at V and 0 bases at J; junction bases unmatched: 13. The CDR3 is made up of 19 amino acids. Germline V gene lookup returns CDR1 WNHNN and CDR2 SYGVQD (reference sequence).